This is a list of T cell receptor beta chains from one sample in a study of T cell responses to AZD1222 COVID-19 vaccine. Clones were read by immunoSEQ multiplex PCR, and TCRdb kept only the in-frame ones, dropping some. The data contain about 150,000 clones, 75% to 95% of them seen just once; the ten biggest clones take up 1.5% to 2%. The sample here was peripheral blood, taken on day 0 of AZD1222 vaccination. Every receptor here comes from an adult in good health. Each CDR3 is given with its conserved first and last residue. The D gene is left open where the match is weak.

cdr3_nt: TGTGCCAGCAGCTTTTTTCTAGCGGACACCGGGGAGCTGTTTTTT; cdr3_aa: CASSFFLADTGELFF; v_call: TRBV7-2; j_call: TRBJ2-2; d_call: TRBD2
cdr3_nt: TGTGCCAGCAGCTCTACTCGGGGCCAGGGGGAGCAGTACTTC; cdr3_aa: CASSSTRGQGEQYF; v_call: TRBV3-1/TRBV3-2; j_call: TRBJ2-7; d_call: -
cdr3_nt: TGTGCCAGCAGTTTAATCAGGGGGCTGGGAACCGGGGAGCTGTTTTTT; cdr3_aa: CASSLIRGLGTGELFF; v_call: TRBV28; j_call: TRBJ2-2; d_call: TRBD1
cdr3_nt: TGTGCCAGCTCACCATACGAAGATCAGCCCCAGCATTTT; cdr3_aa: CASSPYEDQPQHF; v_call: TRBV18; j_call: TRBJ1-5; d_call: -
cdr3_nt: TGTGCCATCAGTGAGGAAATGAATCAGCCCCAGCATTTT; cdr3_aa: CAISEEMNQPQHF; v_call: TRBV10-3; j_call: TRBJ1-5; d_call: -
cdr3_nt: TGTGCCAGCAGTGAAGGGACAGGGGTGAACACTGAAGCTTTCTTT; cdr3_aa: CASSEGTGVNTEAFF; v_call: TRBV2; j_call: TRBJ1-1; d_call: TRBD1
cdr3_nt: TGCGCCAGCAGCCAAGCATATCCGGGGTTGGCCGGGGAGCTGTTTTTT; cdr3_aa: CASSQAYPGLAGELFF; v_call: TRBV4-3; j_call: TRBJ2-2; d_call: -
cdr3_nt: TGTGCCAGCTCCCGCCTGGGGTTAGGGAGCAACACTGAAGCTTTCTTT; cdr3_aa: CASSRLGLGSNTEAFF; v_call: TRBV18; j_call: TRBJ1-1; d_call: -
cdr3_nt: TGCGCCAGCAGCCAAGGAGGCCTACGGCGGTCGGACCAATACGAGCAGTACTTC; cdr3_aa: CASSQGGLRRSDQYEQYF; v_call: TRBV4-1; j_call: TRBJ2-7; d_call: -
cdr3_nt: TGTGCCAGCAGCTACCTGAGGGGGGCAGGAAACACCATATATTTT; cdr3_aa: CASSYLRGAGNTIYF; v_call: TRBV7-9; j_call: TRBJ1-3; d_call: -
cdr3_nt: TGCAGCGTCGAAGACAGGGGGAACACTGAAGCTTTCTTT; cdr3_aa: CSVEDRGNTEAFF; v_call: TRBV29-1; j_call: TRBJ1-1; d_call: TRBD1
cdr3_nt: TGTGCCAGCAGCAATCAGGGAGGAACAGATACGCAGTATTTT; cdr3_aa: CASSNQGGTDTQYF; v_call: TRBV11-1; j_call: TRBJ2-3; d_call: -
cdr3_nt: TGTGCCAGCAGTGGGACGAGAAATCTTCGATTATCAAAACTGTTTTTT; cdr3_aa: CASSGTRNLRLSKLFF; v_call: TRBV28; j_call: TRBJ1-4; d_call: -